These 5 T cell receptor beta chains share one sample of origin, sequenced in a study of CD8 T cell repertoires and HIV-1 epitope variants. Their antigens remain unidentified. Produced via immunoSEQ multiplex PCR; TCRdb's table is partial and in-frame only. The sample includes 5,500 to 6,000 clones, around 66% of them seen just once. The material sequenced was cultured CD8+ T cells derived from PBMCs. The receptor set was obtained from a male donor with HIV.

V and J are TRBV27 and TRBJ2-7; no reliable D call. Germline V gives CDR1 MNHEY, CDR2 SMNVEV (reference sequence). This CDR3 region has 13 residues. Trimming stripped 5 bases from V and 2 bases from J, with 10 bases between. The CDR3 coding sequence is TGTGCCAGCAGTCCCATTAGCCCCTACGAGCAGTACTTC. Translating it yields CASSPISPYEQYF.

The gene calls are TRBV9 and TRBJ2-2; D ambiguous. Germline V gene lookup returns CDR1 SGDLS and CDR2 YYNGEE. Deletions cut 0 bases from V and 7 bases from J, with 10 bases between. This CDR3 has 14 amino acids. The CDR3 DNA reads as TGTGCCAGCAGCGTAGGGGTAACAATCGGGGAGCTGTTTTTT. It translates to CASSVGVTIGELFF. Filled out from reference TRBV9 and TRBJ2-2, the complete variable domain reads DSGVTQTPKHLITATGQRVTLRCSPRSGDLSVYWYQQSLDQGLQFLIQYYNGEERAKGNILERFSAQQFPDLHSELNLSSLELGDSALYFCASSVGVTIGELFFGEGSRLTVL.

In this sample, this clone turned up a few times. V usage is TRBV6-5 and J usage is TRBJ1-6; weak D call: TRBD1 (5 bases). The CDR3 covers 16 residues. Trimming pared 0 bases from V and 7 bases from J, leaving 13 bases between. The germline V gene encodes CDR1 MNHEY and CDR2 SVGAGI. The CDR3 coding sequence is TGTGCCAGCAGTTACTCTCAGGGATGGCAAAATTCACCCCTCCACTTT. Protein: CASSYSQGWQNSPLHF.

This clone was counted a single time. This chain uses TRBV28 with TRBJ1-2, with 9 bases identical to TRBD1. J gave up 3 bases and V 6 bases, and 5 bases lay outside the gene matches. Germline-derived CDR1 and CDR2 are MDHEN and SYDVKM. The CDR3 runs 14 residues. CDR3 in DNA: TGTGCCAGCAGCCGACAGGGGGACTACTATGGCTACACCTTC. Its protein is CASSRQGDYYGYTF.

The J gene is TRBJ1-2, the V gene TRBV15; D perhaps matches TRBD1 (5 bases). V lost 1 base and J 2 bases, leaving 11 bases between the germline ends. CDR3 length: 15 residues. Germline CDR1 is LNHNV and CDR2 is YYDKDF (reference sequence). The CDR3 sequence is CATSRALGQNYGYTF. As DNA, the CDR3 is TGTGCCACCAGCAGAGCCCTGGGGCAGAACTATGGCTACACCTTC.